This T cell receptor beta chain came from a study of identifying expanded T cells in peripheral blood. Notes on this clone: Its target is unknown.

The repertoire was sequenced with immunoSEQ multiplex PCR; TCRdb's copy has only in-frame clones and lacks some. The data hold around 85,000 clones, with around 89% observed a single time. Trimming shortened V by 5 bases and J by 7 bases, and 14 bases separated the two germline ends. The CDR3 is 13 residues long. Germline CDR1 reads MNHEY; CDR2 reads SVGAGI. During the collection period, no donor immune events like infections were recorded. Study-level results: Differentially abundant clones: around 1.2 between replicates, just under 17 at around 14 days, roughly 18 at four. Variance in clone template counts between roughly 2-week samples significantly increased with total template count across all healthy donors.

The chain employs TRBV6-5 and TRBJ1-1; D is ambiguous. The sample was blood. The TCR comes from a person between 18 and 75 years old in good health. The CDR3 sequence is CASSLRSGSEAFF. In nucleotides, the CDR3 is TGTGCCAGCAGTCTACGTTCTGGAAGTGAAGCTTTCTTT.